This T cell receptor beta chain was sequenced in a study of human T cells and chemical hapten exposure. Regarding the study as a whole: DPC sensitization did not alter TCRs above 1 in 1000 frequency.

The time point was: healthy volunteer bleed at 6 weeks. Unfractionated whole blood served as the source for total RNA extraction. This CDR3 has 14 residues. V shed 3 bases and J shed 5 bases, with 13 bases lying between them. The germline V gene has CDR1 SGHDN and CDR2 FVKESK. This clonotype was seen a few times. Antigen: not known. TCRdb used MiXCR to reprocess the RACE reads, holding one entry per CDR3 protein. Among about 45,000 distinct CDR3 sequences listed, about 4% were seen once. The chain is built from TRBV14 and TRBJ2-5, with a tentative D call TRBD2 (6 bases). The receptor was isolated from a human donor in good health. Some clones in this sample may be carry-over from other donors' samples. The sequencing input was whole blood. CDR3: CASSHGGAGETQYF. The CDR3 nucleotides are TGTGCCAGCAGCCACGGCGGAGCGGGTGAGACCCAGTACTTC.